The 25 T cell receptor beta chains presented below share a single source sample, sequenced in a study of T-cell reconstitution after alpha-beta-depleted transplantation in children. The authors prepared the TCRbeta library with unique molecular identifiers. TCRdb itself ran the PCR reads through MiXCR, one entry per CDR3 protein. The data contain almost 250,000 distinct CDR3 sequences, over 20% of them singletons. The sequenced sample was PBMCs, obtained before TCRalphabeta/CD19-depleted stem cell transplant. Source of these receptors: a girl aged 2-15 years with Fanconi anemia, due to receive a stem cell transplant.

The chain has TRBV20-1 and TRBJ2-6, with TRBD2 matching over 8 bases. The CDR3 runs to 17 residues. V lost 3 bases, J lost 0 bases, and 7 bases stayed unmatched. In germline, CDR1 is DFQATT, CDR2 SNEGSKA (reference sequence). In DNA form, the CDR3 reads TGCAGTGCTAGTCTGTTAGCGGGGACCTCTGGGGCCAACGTCCTGACTTTC. It codes for CSASLLAGTSGANVLTF.

This clonotype was observed many times. V gene TRBV29-1 combines with J gene TRBJ2-5; the D is unclear. This CDR3 is built from 11 residues. Germline V CDR1 and CDR2: SQVTM, ANQGSEA. V shed 4 bases and J shed 1 base, with 4 bases lying between them. CDR3 sequence (DNA): TGCAGCGTTGCCACCCAAGAGACCCAGTACTTC. It is translated as CSVATQETQYF.

V usage is TRBV6-4 and J usage is TRBJ1-2; D gene ambiguous. Germline assignment: CDR1 MRHNA and CDR2 SNTAGT. This CDR3 has 12 amino acids. V was trimmed by 3 bases and J by 4 bases, leaving 6 bases between them. CDR3 protein: CASSDGVYGYTF. The CDR3 nucleotides read TGTGCCAGCAGTGATGGAGTCTATGGCTACACCTTC.

This clonotype was detected only once. The CDR3 protein is CASTKRPRTGELFF. The CDR3, as DNA: TGTGCCAGCACCAAGCGGCCTCGGACCGGGGAGCTGTTTTTT. The gene calls are TRBV28 and TRBJ2-2; possibly TRBD2 for D (5 bases). The germline V gene encodes CDR1 MDHEN and CDR2 SYDVKM. V was pared by 7 bases and J by 5 bases, with 14 bases between. The CDR3 covers 14 residues.

The CDR3 protein is CSVIRVNSYEQYF. CDR3 DNA: TGCAGCGTAATCCGGGTTAACTCCTACGAGCAGTACTTC. The chain is built from TRBV29-1 and TRBJ2-7, with D uncertain. Germline lookup yields CDR1 SQVTM and CDR2 ANQGSEA. The CDR3 spans 13 residues. Between the trimmed V and J ends, which lost 6 bases and 0 bases, there was a span of 12 bases.

The gene calls are TRBV18 and TRBJ2-7, with no clear D. CDR3 size: 13 residues. Germline V gene sequence: CDR1 KGHSH, CDR2 LQKENI. The V and J ends lost 2 bases and 4 bases respectively, with 9 bases between them. CDR3 DNA sequence: TGTGCCAGCTCACCATCAAAGGGTTACGAGCAGTACTTC. Its protein is CASSPSKGYEQYF. The variable domain in full, completed from reference TRBV18 and TRBJ2-7, reads NAGVMQNPRHLVRRRGQEARLRCSPMKGHSHVYWYRQLPEEGLKFMVYLQKENIIDESGMPKERFSAEFPKEGPSILRIQQVVRGDSAAYFCASSPSKGYEQYFGPGTRLTVT.

The chain joins TRBV6-2 or TRBV6-3 to TRBJ2-5, with D unresolved. Trimming cost V 5 bases and J 0 bases, with 4 bases left between them. The CDR3 consists of 12 residues. From germline, CDR1 is MNHEY and CDR2 SVGEGT. The CDR3 here is CASSQNQETQYF. The CDR3 bases are TGTGCCAGCAGTCAAAACCAAGAGACCCAGTACTTC.

V is TRBV29-1 and J is TRBJ2-5; D is uncertain. This CDR3 spans 12 amino acids. V was clipped by 8 bases and J by 0 bases, with 10 bases between them. Per the germline V gene, CDR1 is SQVTM and CDR2 is ANQGSEA. CDR3 bases: TGCAGCCTTACAGCCAACCAAGAGACCCAGTACTTC. Translating it yields CSLTANQETQYF. Combining the CDR3 with reference TRBV29-1 and TRBJ2-5 gives the whole variable domain SAVISQKPSRDICQRGTSLTIQCQVDSQVTMMFWYRQQPGQSLTLIATANQGSEATYESGFVIDKFPISRPNLTFSTLTVSNMSPEDSSIYLCSLTANQETQYFGPGTRLLVL.

The V and J genes are TRBV7-8 and TRBJ2-5; 8 bases match TRBD2. Unmatched junction bases numbered 8, after V lost 3 bases and J lost 2 bases. Germline V lookup: CDR1 SGHVS, CDR2 FQNEAQ. The CDR3 runs 16 residues. The CDR3 DNA sequence: TGTGCCAGCAGCTTGCCTCCGGGACTAGGGCAAGAGACCCAGTACTTC. Its translation: CASSLPPGLGQETQYF.

The V call is TRBV7-3, the J call TRBJ2-3, with 13 bases identical to TRBD2. Germline lookup yields CDR1 SGHTA and CDR2 FQGTGA. Germline trimming cut 4 bases from V and 4 bases from J; bases unmatched to any gene: 5. CDR3 length: 16 residues. DNA of the CDR3: TGTGCCAGCAGCTCGGGACTAGCGGGACTCTCAGATACGCAGTATTTT. This encodes CASSSGLAGLSDTQYF. The full variable domain, in which reference TRBV7-3 and TRBJ2-3 provide the parts outside the CDR3, is GAGVSQTPSNKVTEKGKYVELRCDPISGHTALYWYRQSLGQGPEFLIYFQGTGAADDSGLPNDRFFAVRPEGSVSTLKIQRTERGDSAVYLCASSSGLAGLSDTQYFGPGTRLTVL.

This chain connects TRBV20-1 to TRBJ2-5; D call uncertain. Germline CDR1 is DFQATT and CDR2 is SNEGSKA (reference sequence). The CDR3 is 13 residues long. The V and J ends lost 6 bases and 5 bases respectively, with 16 bases between them. DNA for the CDR3: TGCAGTGCGCATGGGCCAGCTCGGGAGACCCAGTACTTC. It yields the protein CSAHGPARETQYF.

The chain employs TRBV7-3 and TRBJ2-2; D is unresolved. Trimming cost V 1 base and J 1 base, with 19 bases left between them. The CDR3 spans 19 residues. Germline V lookup: CDR1 SGHTA, CDR2 FQGTGA. CDR3 protein: CASSLRQRSWDRNTGELFF. The CDR3 nucleotides are TGTGCCAGCAGCTTAAGACAACGATCCTGGGATAGGAACACCGGGGAGCTGTTTTTT.

This clonotype was observed many times. This rearrangement joins TRBV12-3 or TRBV12-4 to TRBJ1-4; 10 nucleotides match TRBD1. The CDR3 consists of 13 residues. Trimming removed 7 bases from V and 8 bases from J; junction bases left unmatched: 4. The CDR3 loop reads CASTATGGEKLFF. For the CDR3, the DNA is TGTGCCAGCACCGCGACAGGGGGCGAAAAACTGTTTTTT.

This sequence joins TRBV6-1 and TRBJ2-7; 9 bases match TRBD1. CDR3 length equals 15 residues. Losses at the gene ends were 6 bases for V and 1 base for J; bases not matched to a gene: 7. Germline loops: CDR1 MNHNS, CDR2 SASEGT. The CDR3 spells CASSTPGQGSYEQYF. CDR3 sequence (DNA): TGTGCCAGCAGCACTCCGGGACAGGGTTCCTACGAGCAGTACTTC.

The chain carries TRBV6-5 and TRBJ2-7; either TRBD1 or TRBD2 may fit D (5 bases each). Trimming left V 6 bases short and J 1 base short, with 16 bases between. This CDR3 contains 15 residues. CDR1 and CDR2 (germline): MNHEY, SVGAGI. This chain's CDR3 is CASRVQSGGSYEQYF. The CDR3 nucleotides read TGTGCCAGCAGGGTACAGAGTGGGGGATCCTACGAGCAGTACTTC.

In its sample, this clonotype was seen many times. The CDR3 loop is CSARRGGNQPQHF. CDR3 DNA: TGCAGTGCTAGAAGGGGAGGCAATCAGCCCCAGCATTTT. The V gene is TRBV20-1, the J gene TRBJ1-5; a weak D match, TRBD1 (5 bases). The germline V and J ends were trimmed by 2 bases and 2 bases, with 7 bases remaining between them. This CDR3 region has 13 residues. Germline V gene sequence: CDR1 DFQATT, CDR2 SNEGSKA (reference sequence).

This clonotype was seen only once. The V call is TRBV4-2, the J call TRBJ2-3; D is unresolved. V was clipped by 4 bases and J by 2 bases, with 7 bases between them. CDR1 LGHNA and CDR2 YNFKEQ come from the germline V gene. This CDR3 has 13 amino acids. The CDR3 is CASSPFDTDTQYF. The CDR3 DNA sequence: TGTGCCAGCAGCCCCTTCGACACAGATACGCAGTATTTT.

The sample holds a few counts of this clonotype. This chain uses TRBV4-1 with TRBJ2-1, with D hard to call. The ends were cut back, 1 base at V and 3 bases at J, with 13 bases in the middle. Germline CDR1 and CDR2: MGHRA and YSYEKL. The CDR3 spans 16 residues. CDR3 sequence: CASSQVSDVRYNEQFF. The DNA of the CDR3 is TGCGCCAGCAGCCAAGTGTCTGATGTGCGCTACAATGAGCAGTTCTTC.

This chain links TRBV10-3 with TRBJ2-7; 12 bases line up with TRBD2. The CDR3 totals 16 residues. V lost 3 bases, J lost 3 bases, and 6 bases stayed unmatched. CDR1 ENHRY and CDR2 SYGVKD come from the germline V gene. DNA of the CDR3: TGTGCCATCAGTGATGGAATGACTAGCGGGAGCTACGAGCAGTACTTC. This translates into CAISDGMTSGSYEQYF.

This clonotype was seen repeatedly, ten times or more. The rearrangement links TRBV20-1 to TRBJ2-7; D remains unclear. CDR1 is DFQATT and CDR2 is SNEGSKA in the germline V gene (reference sequence). This CDR3 has 13 amino acids. Between the trimmed V and J ends, which lost 3 bases and 2 bases, there was a span of 11 bases. The CDR3 sequence is CSASTREPYEQYF. The CDR3 DNA reads TGCAGTGCTAGTACTCGAGAGCCCTACGAGCAGTACTTC.

The sample holds many counts of this clonotype. The chain carries TRBV5-6 and TRBJ2-5; the match to TRBD1 covers 7 bases. The CDR3 consists of 15 residues. Germline trimming cut 0 bases from V and 2 bases from J; bases unmatched to any gene: 4. CDR1 SGHDT and CDR2 YYEEEE come from the germline V gene. In DNA form, the CDR3 reads TGTGCCAGCAGCTTGGTCGGACAGGCTCAAGAGACCCAGTACTTC. As protein: CASSLVGQAQETQYF.

This clonotype was detected a few times. The V and J genes are TRBV23-1 and TRBJ2-3; TRBD2 agrees at 8 bases. TRBV23-1 is placed among ORFs of uncertain function. With 2 bases clipped from V and 12 bases from J, the junction kept 4 bases outside the gene matches. This CDR3 is 12 amino acids long. The CDR3 region is CASSQGGRSQYF. In DNA form, the CDR3 reads TGCGCCAGCAGTCAAGGCGGGAGGTCTCAGTATTTT.

In this sample, this clonotype turned up many times. V gene TRBV7-9 combines with J gene TRBJ2-4; 7 bases map to TRBD1. Germline V gene data show CDR1 as SEHNR and CDR2 as FQNEAQ (reference sequence). Unmatched junction bases numbered 6, after V lost 2 bases and J lost 5 bases. The CDR3 extends over 15 amino acids. DNA for the CDR3: TGTGCCAGCAGCTTATTTGCAGGGGGAGAAAACATTCAGTACTTC. As protein: CASSLFAGGENIQYF.

This clonotype occurred many times. The genes are TRBV10-3 and TRBJ1-1; D is uncertain. The ends were cut back, 3 bases at V and 5 bases at J, with 10 bases in the middle. Per germline, CDR1 ENHRY and CDR2 SYGVKD. This CDR3 has 13 amino acids. Written as DNA, the CDR3 is TGTGCCATCAGTGATTTACGGGGAACTGAAGCTTTCTTT. This codes for CAISDLRGTEAFF.

The CDR3 protein is CASSITQTYEQYF. CDR3 coding DNA: TGTGCCAGCAGCATTACTCAGACCTACGAGCAGTACTTC. The J gene is TRBJ2-7, the V gene TRBV7-2; D ambiguous. Per germline, CDR1 SGHTA and CDR2 FQGNSA. The CDR3 has 13 amino acids. Trimming removed 5 bases from V and 2 bases from J, with 10 bases in between.